This section outlines one T cell receptor beta chain sequence together with its context. Other DNA variants within this sample encode the same CDR3. This sample stems from a study of blood T cell repertoires in COVID-19. Study at large: COVID-19 samples, acute and convalescent, were from the United States, Italy and Spain.

Cohort placement rested on clinical history that participants reported themselves. In the original analysis: Estimated nucleated cell counts came from reference gene primer amplification. Only in-frame clones appear in the TCRdb table, and some are missing; sequencing was by immunoSEQ multiplex PCR. The V and J calls and clone size were taken over from that table, and D and trimming were inferred from the DNA. The sample lists around 290,000 clones; roughly nine tenths were seen once. Germline trimming cut 0 bases from V and 4 bases from J; bases unmatched to any gene: 2. The CDR3 spans 15 residues. Germline assignment: CDR1 LNHNV and CDR2 YYDKDF (reference sequence).

Sequencing input: PBMCs or T cells enriched from blood (not recorded which). This chain connects TRBV15 to TRBJ2-7; 11 positions agree with TRBD2. This receptor was taken from a woman under 30 who had recovered from COVID-19. CDR3 nucleotide sequence: TGTGCCACCAGCAGAGACCCTAGCGGGAGGTACGAGCAGTACTTC. The encoded protein is CATSRDPSGRYEQYF.